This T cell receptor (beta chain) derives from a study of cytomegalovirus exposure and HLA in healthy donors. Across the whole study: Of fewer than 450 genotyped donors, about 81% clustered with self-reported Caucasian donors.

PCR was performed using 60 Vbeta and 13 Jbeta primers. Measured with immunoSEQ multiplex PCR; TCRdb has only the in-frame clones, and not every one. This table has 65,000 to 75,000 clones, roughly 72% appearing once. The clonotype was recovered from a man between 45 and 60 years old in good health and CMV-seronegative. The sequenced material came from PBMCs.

DNA for the CDR3: TGTGCCAGCACAACTAGCGGGGTCTACGAGCAGTACTTC. Translating gives CASTTSGVYEQYF. The chain combines TRBV5-4 with TRBJ2-7, with 10 bases lining up with TRBD2. With 6 bases clipped from V and 3 bases from J, the junction kept 3 bases outside the gene matches. CDR1 and CDR2 from the germline V gene are SGHNT and YYREEE (reference sequence). The CDR3 has 13 amino acids.